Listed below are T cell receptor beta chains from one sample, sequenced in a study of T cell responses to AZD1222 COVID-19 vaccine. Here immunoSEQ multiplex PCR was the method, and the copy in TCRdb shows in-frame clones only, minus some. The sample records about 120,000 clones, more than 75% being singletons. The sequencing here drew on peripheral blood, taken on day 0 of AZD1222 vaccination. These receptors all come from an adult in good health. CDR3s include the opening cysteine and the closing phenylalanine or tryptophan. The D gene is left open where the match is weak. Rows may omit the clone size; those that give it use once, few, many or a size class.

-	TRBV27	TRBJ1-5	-	CASSFLGDAGNQPQHF	TGTGCCAGCAGTTTTTTAGGGGACGCGGGCAATCAGCCCCAGCATTTT
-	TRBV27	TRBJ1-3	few	CASRPQSMWGNTIYF	TGTGCCAGCAGACCGCAGTCCATGTGGGGAAACACCATATATTTT
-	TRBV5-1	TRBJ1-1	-	CASSSQGVTEAFF	TGCGCCAGCAGCTCACAGGGCGTCACTGAAGCTTTCTTT
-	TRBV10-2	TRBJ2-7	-	CASLGPYSSYEQYF	TGCGCCAGCCTGGGGCCTTACAGCTCCTACGAGCAGTACTTC
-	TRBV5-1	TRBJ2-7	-	CASSTGPSIYEQYF	TGCGCCAGCAGTACCGGGCCCAGCATCTACGAGCAGTACTTC
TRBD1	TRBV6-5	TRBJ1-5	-	CASRETGDQPQHF	TGTGCCAGCAGAGAGACAGGGGATCAGCCCCAGCATTTT
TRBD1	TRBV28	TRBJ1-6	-	CASSSQGGDSPLHF	TGTGCCAGCAGTTCTCAGGGGGGTGATTCACCCCTCCACTTT
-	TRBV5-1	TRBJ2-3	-	CASSPDRFKQSTDTQYF	TGCGCCAGCAGCCCCGACAGGTTTAAGCAAAGCACAGATACGCAGTATTTT
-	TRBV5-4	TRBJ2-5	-	CASSLIRGDQETQYF	TGTGCCAGCAGCTTGATCCGAGGGGACCAAGAGACCCAGTACTTC
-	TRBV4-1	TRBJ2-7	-	CASSGVGTYEQYF	TGCGCCAGCAGCGGGGTCGGGACCTACGAGCAGTACTTC
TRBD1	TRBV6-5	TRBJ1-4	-	CASSHPGQGHEKLFF	TGTGCCAGCAGCCATCCGGGACAGGGCCATGAAAAACTGTTTTTT
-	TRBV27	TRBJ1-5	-	CASSLSGGNQPQHF	TGTGCCAGCAGTTTATCCGGCGGTAATCAGCCCCAGCATTTT
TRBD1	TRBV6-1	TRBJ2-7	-	CASNPDRGYEQYF	TGTGCCAGCAACCCGGACAGGGGGTACGAGCAGTACTTC
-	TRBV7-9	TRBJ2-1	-	CASSTTGASSYNEQFF	TGTGCCAGCAGCACCACCGGGGCCAGCTCCTACAATGAGCAGTTCTTC
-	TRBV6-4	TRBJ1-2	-	CASRAGTQAGYTF	TGTGCCAGCAGGGCCGGGACCCAAGCAGGCTACACCTTC
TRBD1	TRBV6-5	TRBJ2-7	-	CASSPRDRVNEQYF	TGTGCCAGCAGTCCCCGGGACAGGGTTAACGAGCAGTACTTC
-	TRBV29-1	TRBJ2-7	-	CSASAWEVSEQYF	TGCAGCGCCTCAGCGTGGGAGGTTAGCGAGCAGTACTTC
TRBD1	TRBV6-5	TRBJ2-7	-	CASRIQGATYEQYF	TGTGCCAGCAGGATACAGGGGGCTACCTACGAGCAGTACTTC
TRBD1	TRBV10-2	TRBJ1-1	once	CASRQGALNTEAFF	TGCGCCAGTAGGCAGGGGGCTTTGAACACTGAAGCTTTCTTT
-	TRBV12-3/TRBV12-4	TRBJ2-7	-	CASSASYEQYF	TGTGCCAGCAGTGCCTCCTACGAGCAGTACTTC
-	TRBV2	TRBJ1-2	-	CASSVVNYGYTF	TGTGCCAGCAGTGTAGTTAACTATGGCTACACCTTC
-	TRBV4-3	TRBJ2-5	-	CASSQEPQGQGTQYF	TGCGCCAGCAGCCAAGAACCCCAGGGCCAAGGGACCCAGTACTTC
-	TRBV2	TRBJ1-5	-	CASCSKQPQHF	TGTGCCAGCTGTTCGAAGCAGCCCCAGCATTTT
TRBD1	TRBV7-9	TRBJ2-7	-	CASSQGQNSYEQYF	TGTGCCAGCAGCCAGGGACAGAACTCCTACGAGCAGTACTTC
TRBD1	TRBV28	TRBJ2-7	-	CASTPGQNTYEQYF	TGTGCCAGCACCCCGGGACAGAACACCTACGAGCAGTACTTC
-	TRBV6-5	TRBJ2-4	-	CASSREAKNIQYF	TGTGCCAGCAGTCGGGAGGCCAAAAACATTCAGTACTTC
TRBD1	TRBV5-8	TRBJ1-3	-	CASSLGQGTGNTIYF	TGTGCCAGCAGCCTGGGACAGGGGACTGGAAACACCATATATTTT
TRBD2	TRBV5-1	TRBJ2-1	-	CASSPQELAGLNEQFF	TGCGCCAGCAGCCCCCAAGAACTAGCGGGACTGAATGAGCAGTTCTTC
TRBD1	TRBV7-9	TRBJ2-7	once	CASSLGQGVIYEQYF	TGTGCCAGCAGCTTAGGCCAGGGGGTTATCTACGAGCAGTACTTC
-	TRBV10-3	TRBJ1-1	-	CAIRRGGNTEAFF	TGTGCCATCCGTCGGGGGGGGAACACTGAAGCTTTCTTT
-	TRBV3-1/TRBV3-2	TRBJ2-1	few	CASSQDVRGYYNEQFF	TGTGCCAGCAGCCAAGATGTGCGGGGCTATTACAATGAGCAGTTCTTC
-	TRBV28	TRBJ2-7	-	CASSPRGSKGDYEQYF	TGTGCCAGCAGTCCCCGGGGGTCTAAGGGTGACTACGAGCAGTACTTC
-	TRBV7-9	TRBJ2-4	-	CASSFEGVAKNIQYF	TGTGCCAGCAGCTTTGAGGGCGTAGCCAAAAACATTCAGTACTTC
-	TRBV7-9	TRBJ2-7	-	CASSLSRPSYEQYF	TGTGCCAGCAGCTTATCTAGACCCTCCTACGAGCAGTACTTC
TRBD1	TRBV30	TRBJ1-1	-	CAWRTGENTEAFF	TGTGCCTGGAGAACAGGGGAGAACACTGAAGCTTTCTTT
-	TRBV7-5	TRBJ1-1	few	CVRSPGRPRLMNTEAFF	TGTGTCAGAAGCCCGGGTCGTCCCAGATTGATGAACACTGAAGCTTTCTTT
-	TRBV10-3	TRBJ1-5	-	CAISDFTNQPQHF	TGTGCCATCAGTGACTTCACTAATCAGCCCCAGCATTTT
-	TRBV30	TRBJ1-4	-	CAWSTLNEKLFF	TGTGCCTGGAGTACCCTGAATGAAAAACTGTTTTTT
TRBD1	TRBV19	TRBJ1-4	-	CASRGGPNEKLFF	TGTGCCAGTAGAGGGGGCCCTAATGAAAAACTGTTTTTT
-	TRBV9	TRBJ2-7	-	CASSVDVRAYEQYF	TGTGCCAGCAGCGTAGATGTCAGGGCCTACGAGCAGTACTTC
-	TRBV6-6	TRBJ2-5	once	CASSYSGGQETQYF	TGTGCCAGCAGTTACTCAGGGGGTCAAGAGACCCAGTACTTC
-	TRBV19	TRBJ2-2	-	CASSIGGSVTGELFF	TGTGCCAGTAGTATAGGGGGCAGTGTGACCGGGGAGCTGTTTTTT
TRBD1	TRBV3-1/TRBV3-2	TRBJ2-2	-	CASSLRTGYTGELFF	TGTGCCAGCAGCCTCAGGACAGGGTATACCGGGGAGCTGTTTTTT
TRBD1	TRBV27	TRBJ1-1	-	CASSLSRPGQRLEAFF	TGTGCCAGCAGTTTATCGCGTCCGGGACAGCGGCTTGAAGCTTTCTTT
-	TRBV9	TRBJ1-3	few	CASSVGYDRRTIYF	TGTGCCAGCAGCGTAGGATACGACAGACGCACCATATATTTT
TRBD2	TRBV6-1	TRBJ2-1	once	CASSEDAGGLGNEQFF	TGTGCCAGCAGTGAAGACGCGGGGGGATTGGGCAATGAGCAGTTCTTC
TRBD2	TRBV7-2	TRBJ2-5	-	CASSLDLAGGQETQYF	TGTGCCAGCAGCTTAGACCTAGCGGGGGGCCAAGAGACCCAGTACTTC
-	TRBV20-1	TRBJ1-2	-	CSARFGDGTF	-
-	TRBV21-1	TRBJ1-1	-	CASSHRDRARRPSTEAFF	TGTGCCAGCAGCCACCGGGACAGGGCGCGCAGGCCTAGCACTGAAGCTTTCTTT
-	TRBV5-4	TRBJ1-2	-	CASSFDREYGYTF	TGTGCCAGCAGTTTCGACAGAGAATATGGCTACACCTTC
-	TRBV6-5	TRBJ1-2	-	CATSIARSNYGYTF	TGTGCCACCAGCATAGCCCGGTCTAACTATGGCTACACCTTC
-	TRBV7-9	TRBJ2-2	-	CASSSTPTHQAGELFF	TGTGCCAGCAGCTCCACACCTACTCATCAGGCCGGGGAGCTGTTTTTT
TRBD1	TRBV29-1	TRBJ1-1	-	CSVGQGARTEAFF	TGCAGCGTGGGACAGGGGGCGCGAACTGAAGCTTTCTTT
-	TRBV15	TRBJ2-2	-	CATSRSALNGGELFF	TGTGCCACCAGCAGGTCGGCTCTAAATGGCGGGGAGCTGTTTTTT
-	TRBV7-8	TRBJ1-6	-	CASSPRGGPSSYNSPLHF	TGTGCCAGCAGCCCGCGGGGAGGCCCGAGCTCCTATAATTCACCCCTCCACTTT